This T cell receptor beta chain comes out of a study of identical twins. TCRdb used MiXCR to reprocess the 5' RACE reads, holding one entry per CDR3 protein. The data show approximately 620,000 distinct CDR3 sequences, approximately 9% seen once. Broader study findings: Invariant MAIT and iNKT cells could partly confound zero-insertion analyses.

This clonotype was seen at least ten times. Its antigen is not identified. The germline V gene has CDR1 LNHNV and CDR2 YYDKDF (reference sequence). The CDR3 loop spans 14 amino acids. Trimming stripped 1 base from V and 10 bases from J, with 13 bases between. These same records also appear under a second study, on yellow fever vaccine responses in identical twins.

The sequence was obtained from a woman between 18 and 29 years old in good health. Sequenced material: PBMCs. The J gene is TRBJ1-4, the V gene TRBV15, with D possibly being TRBD1 (6 bases). CDR3 sequence (DNA): TGTGCCACCAGCAGAGTGGCAGGGGTGGGAAAACTGTTTTTT. It codes for CATSRVAGVGKLFF.